The 32 T cell receptor beta chains in this list originate from one sample, sequenced in a study of CD8+ T cells in alopecia areata listed by TCRdb under 2018. Library generation was performed with the immunoSEQ multiplex PCR assay. RNA was extracted from all samples and reverse transcribed into cDNA as template for TCR sequencing. Sourced from immuneACCESS, this table was stored by TCRdb with only in-frame sequences that have V and J called. A share of the clones is absent; for the studies checked, an unresolved V gene accounts for under half, and the remainder has no known explanation. The table for this sample lists roughly 280,000 clones; 60% of them were counted only once. The ten top clones hold 0.8% to 1% of the sample. The treatment or condition label corresponds to: oral pan-JAK inhibitor, 5-10 mg twice daily. The sequences come from CD4+ T cells sorted from blood, collected at roughly week 52, from a patient treated with tofacitinib. Receptor source: a human donor with alopecia areata.

V and J are TRBV27 and TRBJ2-6; 7 bases agree with TRBD2. CDR1 MNHEY and CDR2 SMNVEV come from the germline V gene (reference sequence). CDR3 length: 16 residues. With V trimmed by 5 bases and J by 5 bases, 9 bases remained unmatched. DNA for the CDR3: TGTGCCAGCAGTGACGGGGGGAGGGGACGGGCCAACGTCCTGACTTTC. Its protein is CASSDGGRGRANVLTF. The variable domain in full, completed from reference TRBV27 and TRBJ2-6, reads EAQVTQNPRYLITVTGKKLTVTCSQNMNHEYMSWYRQDPGLGLRQIYYSMNVEVTDKGDVPEGYKVSRKEKRNFPLILESPSPNQTSLYFCASSDGGRGRANVLTFGAGSRLTVL.

This clone has only one observation. The chain is built from TRBV6-5 and TRBJ1-6; D ambiguous. CDR3 size: 11 residues. Deletions cut 5 bases from V and 12 bases from J, with 8 bases between. The germline V gene has CDR1 MNHEY and CDR2 SVGAGI. The CDR3 coding sequence is TGTGCCAGCAGTAGTTGGGGACCCCTCCACTTT. As protein: CASSSWGPLHF.

The chain couples TRBV29-1 to TRBJ1-3, with D hard to call. The ends were cut back, 4 bases at V and 4 bases at J, with 11 bases in the middle. The CDR3 contains 13 residues. CDR1 is SQVTM, CDR2 ANQGSEA, per germline. The CDR3 here is CSVGSLEGNTIYF. The CDR3 nucleotides are TGCAGCGTTGGATCTTTAGAAGGAAACACCATATATTTT.

The chain employs TRBV6-1 and TRBJ2-5; TRBD2 matches at 12 bases. Germline lookup yields CDR1 MNHNS and CDR2 SASEGT. This CDR3 has 15 residues. V lost 2 bases, J lost 2 bases, and 0 bases stayed unmatched. The CDR3, as DNA: TGTGCCAGCAGTGAACTAGCGGGGGGGCAAGAGACCCAGTACTTC. Translated, it gives CASSELAGGQETQYF.

This clone is judged medium-sized. The CDR3 reads CASSIQGTYSPLHF. CDR3 DNA sequence: TGTGCCAGTAGTATACAGGGGACGTATTCACCCCTCCACTTT. The chain uses TRBV19 and TRBJ1-6; weak D call: TRBD1 (6 bases). This CDR3 region has 14 residues. In germline, CDR1 is LNHDA, CDR2 SQIVND (reference sequence). The ends were cut back, 2 bases at V and 8 bases at J, with 10 bases in the middle.

The rearrangement links TRBV25-1 to TRBJ2-5, with D perhaps given as TRBD1 or TRBD2 (5 bases each). Per the germline V gene, CDR1 is MGHDK and CDR2 is SYGVNS. The CDR3 contains 14 residues. V was clipped by 1 base and J by 2 bases, with 8 bases between them. The CDR3 DNA follows: TGTGCCAGCAGTGAATTCGGGGCTCAAGAGACCCAGTACTTC. This codes for CASSEFGAQETQYF. Drawing the rest from reference TRBV25-1 and TRBJ2-5, the complete variable domain is EADIYQTPRYLVIGTGKKITLECSQTMGHDKMYWYQQDPGMELHLIHYSYGVNSTEKGDLSSESTVSRIRTEHFPLTLESARPSHTSQYLCASSEFGAQETQYFGPGTRLLVL.

This chain connects TRBV2 to TRBJ2-5; D is perhaps TRBD1 (7 bases). This CDR3 comprises 15 residues. The V end lost 7 bases, the J end lost 2 bases, and 17 bases lay between the germline ends. The V gene's germline CDR1 is SNHLY and CDR2 FYNNEI. CDR3 sequence reads: CASKGGQRFQETQYF. As DNA, the CDR3 is TGTGCCAGCAAGGGGGGACAGAGATTTCAAGAGACCCAGTACTTC.

The genes are TRBV4-2 and TRBJ2-7, with D possibly being TRBD1 or TRBD2 (5 bases each). In germline, CDR1 is LGHNA, CDR2 YNFKEQ. V lost 5 bases and J 3 bases, leaving 14 bases between the germline ends. The CDR3 consists of 14 residues. The CDR3 region is CASSSWGSNYEQYF. The CDR3 DNA reads as TGTGCCAGCAGCTCGTGGGGGTCCAACTACGAGCAGTACTTC.

V is TRBV4-3 and J is TRBJ2-4; D is uncertain. Per germline, CDR1 LGHNA and CDR2 YSLEER. The V end was cut by 2 bases, the J end by 0 bases, with 5 bases between. The CDR3 runs to 14 residues. CDR3 loop: CASSQHLAKNIQYF. In DNA form, the CDR3 reads TGCGCCAGCAGCCAACACCTAGCCAAAAACATTCAGTACTTC.

The chain couples TRBV29-1 to TRBJ1-2; TRBD1 matches at 7 bases. The CDR3 has 11 residues. Germline V gives CDR1 SQVTM, CDR2 ANQGSEA. This CDR3 is CSIGDRSSYTF. The CDR3 DNA reads as TGCAGTATCGGGGACAGATCCTCCTACACCTTC.

J is TRBJ2-3 and V is TRBV5-6, with TRBD1 matching 7 bases. CDR1 is SGHDT, CDR2 YYEEEE, per germline. The CDR3 contains 15 residues. Unmatched junction bases numbered 7, after V lost 3 bases and J lost 3 bases. The CDR3 sequence: CASSSRRTGTDTQYF. The CDR3 region has the DNA TGTGCCAGCAGCTCACGCCGGACAGGAACAGATACGCAGTATTTT.

The V gene is TRBV27, the J gene TRBJ2-7, with 10 bases that match TRBD1. Germline V gives CDR1 MNHEY, CDR2 SMNVEV (reference sequence). Losses at the gene ends were 6 bases for V and 6 bases for J; bases not matched to a gene: 5. The CDR3 totals 13 residues. CDR3 nucleotide sequence: TGTGCCAGCAGACGTCGGACAGGGGGCGAGCAGTACTTC. Amino acids: CASRRRTGGEQYF.

The J gene is TRBJ2-7, the V gene TRBV29-1; tentative D call: TRBD1 (6 bases). The CDR3 extends over 13 amino acids. Trimming took 1 base from V and 5 from J, leaving 12 bases between them. Germline loops: CDR1 SQVTM, CDR2 ANQGSEA. This chain's CDR3 is CSVEGGPVHEQYF. CDR3 DNA sequence: TGCAGCGTTGAAGGGGGGCCAGTACACGAGCAGTACTTC.

This clone was seen a few times. V and J are TRBV7-2 and TRBJ2-1; D gene unclear. This CDR3 is 13 amino acids long. CDR1 is SGHTA and CDR2 is FQGNSA in the germline V gene. V lost 3 bases, J lost 7 bases, and 10 bases lay in between. For the CDR3, the DNA is TGTGCCAGCAGCTTTTTCCCAAGGAATGAGCAGTTCTTC. This codes for CASSFFPRNEQFF. The complete variable domain, with remaining parts taken from reference TRBV7-2 and TRBJ2-1, reads GAGVSQSPSNKVTEKGKDVELRCDPISGHTALYWYRQSLGQGLEFLIYFQGNSAPDKSGLPSDRFSAERTGGSVSTLTIQRTQQEDSAVYLCASSFFPRNEQFFGPGTRLTVL.

The rearrangement uses TRBV30 and TRBJ2-7; D is unclear. The CDR3 runs 12 residues. The germline V gene encodes CDR1 GTSNPN and CDR2 SVGIG (reference sequence). Trimming stripped 1 base from V and 9 bases from J, with 13 bases between. The CDR3 DNA is TGTGCCTGGAGTGATGGTCAGAGAGTGCAGTACTTC. It encodes CAWSDGQRVQYF.

This chain links TRBV7-8 with TRBJ2-7, with TRBD2 matching 7 bases. The ends lost 0 bases at V and 2 bases at J; junction bases unmatched: 10. The CDR3 runs 17 residues. Germline CDR1 and CDR2: SGHVS and FQNEAQ. The CDR3 protein is CASSLAVGAGSPYEQYF. The CDR3 DNA is TGTGCCAGCAGCTTAGCGGTGGGAGCGGGGAGCCCCTACGAGCAGTACTTC.

The chain couples TRBV6-5 to TRBJ2-1; unclear D gene. The V gene lost 5 bases and the J gene lost 6 bases, with 11 bases spanning the gap. Germline V lookup: CDR1 MNHEY, CDR2 SVGAGI. The length of the CDR3 is 13 residues. CDR3 protein: CASSLGRFNEQFF. Written as DNA, the CDR3 is TGTGCCAGCAGTCTAGGACGGTTCAATGAGCAGTTCTTC.

This chain joins TRBV5-6 and TRBJ2-5, with D possibly matching TRBD1 (5 bases). The CDR3 consists of 13 residues. Germline CDR1 reads SGHDT; CDR2 reads YYEEEE. V lost 3 bases to trimming and J lost 2 bases, with 8 bases between them. The CDR3 nucleotides read TGTGCCAGCAGCTACGACAGACAAGAGACCCAGTACTTC. This encodes CASSYDRQETQYF.

The V call is TRBV7-9, the J call TRBJ1-2; D ambiguous. Trimming shortened V by 3 bases and J by 3 bases, and 5 bases separated the two germline ends. The germline CDR1 and CDR2 sequences are SEHNR and FQNEAQ (reference sequence). The CDR3 runs to 12 residues. CDR3 sequence reads: CASSLLDYGYTF. DNA of the CDR3: TGTGCCAGCAGCTTGTTGGACTATGGCTACACCTTC.

The V gene is TRBV5-4, the J gene TRBJ2-7, with 7 bases aligning to TRBD1. The CDR3 is 14 residues long. The germline CDR1 and CDR2 sequences are SGHNT and YYREEE (reference sequence). V lost 4 bases to trimming and J lost 2 bases; unmatched junction nucleotides: 6. The CDR3 bases are TGTGCCAGCAGCAAGGACAGGCCTCCCTACGAGCAGTACTTC. This encodes CASSKDRPPYEQYF.

The V gene is TRBV4-1, the J gene TRBJ2-5; TRBD1 matches at 7 bases. CDR3 size: 16 residues. Germline V lookup: CDR1 MGHRA, CDR2 YSYEKL. V lost 4 bases, J lost 1 base, and 9 bases stayed unmatched. The CDR3 reads CASSPGAGGLQETQYF. DNA of the CDR3: TGCGCCAGCAGCCCTGGAGCAGGGGGTCTCCAAGAGACCCAGTACTTC.

The genes are TRBV30 and TRBJ2-1; D not certain. Germline CDR1 reads GTSNPN; CDR2 reads SVGIG (reference sequence). This CDR3 comprises 13 residues. Trimming took 4 bases from V and 1 from J, leaving 8 bases between them. This CDR3 is CAWNSGSYNEQFF. DNA of the CDR3: TGTGCCTGGAACAGTGGGTCCTACAATGAGCAGTTCTTC.

The chain couples TRBV15 to TRBJ2-7, with unresolved D. Trimming took 1 base from V and 6 from J, leaving 10 bases between them. The CDR3 runs to 13 residues. CDR1 and CDR2 from the germline V gene are LNHNV and YYDKDF (reference sequence). The CDR3 spells CATSRVGRTEQYF. DNA for the CDR3: TGTGCCACCAGCAGAGTTGGCAGAACCGAGCAGTACTTC. Drawing the rest from reference TRBV15 and TRBJ2-7, the complete variable domain is DAMVIQNPRYQVTQFGKPVTLSCSQTLNHNVMYWYQQKSSQAPKLLFHYYDKDFNNEADTPDNFQSRRPNTSFCFLDIRSPGLGDTAMYLCATSRVGRTEQYFGPGTRLTVT.

This clone appeared a single time. The V gene is TRBV7-4, the J gene TRBJ2-3; TRBD1 aligns across 10 bases. The germline V gene has CDR1 SGHVT and CDR2 SQSDAQ. This CDR3 region has 14 residues. V was clipped by 5 bases and J by 4 bases; unmatched bases: 3. CDR3 sequence: CASSVGTGADTQYF. DNA for the CDR3: TGTGCCAGCAGCGTGGGGACAGGGGCAGATACGCAGTATTTT.

The V gene is TRBV9, the J gene TRBJ2-3; maybe TRBD2 (6 bases). V gave up 1 base and J gave up 4 bases, with 16 bases separating them. Per germline, CDR1 SGDLS and CDR2 YYNGEE. The CDR3 loop spans 16 amino acids. CDR3 in DNA: TGTGCCAGCAGCGTAATGGCGGGGTCCGCGGCAGATACGCAGTATTTT. This translates into CASSVMAGSAADTQYF.

The chain has TRBV30 and TRBJ1-1; D perhaps matches TRBD1 (6 bases). Trimming removed 3 bases from V and 1 base from J, with 9 bases in between. This CDR3 spans 13 amino acids. From germline, CDR1 is GTSNPN and CDR2 SVGIG (reference sequence). The CDR3: CAWRQGSNTEAFF. Here the CDR3 DNA reads TGTGCCTGGAGGCAGGGGTCGAACACTGAAGCTTTCTTT.

This rearrangement joins TRBV11-2 to TRBJ2-5, with D possibly matching TRBD2 (6 bases). V shed 0 bases and J shed 0 bases, with 14 bases lying between them. CDR3 length: 17 amino acids. Germline values: CDR1 SGHAT, CDR2 FQNNGV. This CDR3 reads CASSLDFSAGNQETQYF. CDR3 DNA: TGTGCCAGCAGCTTAGATTTTAGTGCGGGGAACCAAGAGACCCAGTACTTC.

V and J are TRBV18 and TRBJ2-3, with no clear D. CDR1 is KGHSH and CDR2 is LQKENI in the germline V gene. Between the trimmed V and J ends, which lost 2 bases and 2 bases, there was a span of 5 bases. This CDR3 has 13 residues. CDR3 coding DNA: TGTGCCAGCTCACCAGGAGACACAGATACGCAGTATTTT. Protein product: CASSPGDTDTQYF.

With regard to this clone: The sample has other DNA sequences that encode this CDR3 too. The chain links TRBV9 to TRBJ2-5, with a weak D call TRBD2 (6 bases). Trimming shortened V by 0 bases and J by 2 bases, and 8 bases separated the two germline ends. CDR1 is SGDLS, CDR2 YYNGEE, per germline. CDR3 length: 14 amino acids. The CDR3 region has the DNA TGTGCCAGCAGCGTAGGGGGGGTTCAAGAGACCCAGTACTTC. This sequence encodes CASSVGGVQETQYF.

The V and J genes are TRBV4-1 and TRBJ1-6; TRBD1 agrees at 7 bases. The V segment lost 5 bases and the J segment 7 bases; nucleotides outside the gene matches: 5. Per the germline V gene, CDR1 is MGHRA and CDR2 is YSYEKL. The CDR3 has 14 amino acids. The DNA for the CDR3 is TGCGCCAGCAGCATACAGGGGACGAATTCACCCCTCCACTTT. Its protein is CASSIQGTNSPLHF.

In regard to this clone: The sample has other DNA sequences that encode this CDR3 too. The chain links TRBV30 to TRBJ2-5, with 9 bases matching TRBD1. The CDR3 covers 12 residues. V trimming: 5 bases; J trimming: 2 bases; junction bases outside the gene matches: 0. Looked up from germline, CDR1 is GTSNPN and CDR2 is SVGIG (reference sequence). Here the CDR3 DNA reads TGTGCCTGGGACAGGGGGCAAGAGACCCAGTACTTC. This codes for CAWDRGQETQYF.

This clone turned up a few times. This sequence joins TRBV7-3 and TRBJ1-6; D perhaps matches TRBD1 (6 bases). Trimming took off 5 bases at V and 7 bases at J, with 12 bases between the two ends. CDR3 size: 14 residues. From germline, CDR1 is SGHTA and CDR2 FQGTGA. The CDR3 DNA is TGTGCCAGCAGCCTTACAGGGCGCAATTCACCCCTCCACTTT. Translation: CASSLTGRNSPLHF. The complete variable domain, with remaining parts taken from reference TRBV7-3 and TRBJ1-6, reads GAGVSQTPSNKVTEKGKYVELRCDPISGHTALYWYRQSLGQGPEFLIYFQGTGAADDSGLPNDRFFAVRPEGSVSTLKIQRTERGDSAVYLCASSLTGRNSPLHFGNGTRLTVT.